This T cell receptor beta chain was captured in a study of tumor-infiltrating lymphocytes in localized non-small cell lung cancer. Repertoires were generated with immunoSEQ multiplex PCR, while TCRdb's copy carries only in-frame clones and drops some. The sample has more than 10,000 clones; approximately 83% are singletons. Sequenced input: uninvolved lung tissue not adjacent to the tumor. The receptors stem from a human donor with non-small cell lung cancer.

In this sample, this clone turned up once. The chain recombines TRBV7-9 with TRBJ1-4, with a tentative D call TRBD1 (5 bases). Germline V gives CDR1 SEHNR, CDR2 FQNEAQ (reference sequence). The CDR3 extends over 15 amino acids. Trimming stripped 4 bases from V and 2 bases from J, with 11 bases between. The CDR3 coding sequence is TGTGCCAGCAGCTCAAATCAGGGTACTAATGAAAAACTGTTTTTT. Its protein is CASSSNQGTNEKLFF.